This TCR beta chain was profiled in a study of technical replicates of blood from a handful of donors. Only in-frame clones appear in the TCRdb table, and some are missing; sequencing was by immunoSEQ multiplex PCR. This sample carries roughly 79,000 clones, under 96% of them seen once, and the ten largest clones take roughly 0.34%. Input material: T cells isolated from PBMCs. The TCR comes from a human donor in good health.

CDR3 region: CASSPSRGWDEQFF. CDR3 in DNA: TGTGCCAGCAGTCCGTCCAGGGGATGGGATGAGCAGTTCTTC. The chain carries TRBV28 and TRBJ2-1; perhaps TRBD1 as D (6 bases). The CDR3 length is 14 residues. Looked up from germline, CDR1 is MDHEN and CDR2 is SYDVKM. Trimming removed 5 bases at V and 8 bases at J, with 16 bases between.